Here is one T cell receptor beta chain with its context. These data are taken from a study of identical twins. TCRdb passed the 5' RACE reads through MiXCR, listing each CDR3 protein once. The repertoire consists of about 690,000 distinct CDR3 sequences, with roughly 6% occurring once and the leading ten covering about 2%. The CDR3 covers 11 residues. Trimming took 8 bases from V and 14 from J, leaving 16 bases between them. Germline CDR1 MNHEY, CDR2 SMNVEV (reference sequence). This receptor was obtained from a man aged 18-30 years in good health. The chain carries TRBV27 and TRBJ2-1; tentatively, D is TRBD1 or TRBD2 (6 bases each). The sample was naive T cells sorted from blood. The CDR3 DNA sequence: TGTGCCAGCCGCGCGGGGCCAGGGGAGTTCTTC. Translation: CASRAGPGEFF.